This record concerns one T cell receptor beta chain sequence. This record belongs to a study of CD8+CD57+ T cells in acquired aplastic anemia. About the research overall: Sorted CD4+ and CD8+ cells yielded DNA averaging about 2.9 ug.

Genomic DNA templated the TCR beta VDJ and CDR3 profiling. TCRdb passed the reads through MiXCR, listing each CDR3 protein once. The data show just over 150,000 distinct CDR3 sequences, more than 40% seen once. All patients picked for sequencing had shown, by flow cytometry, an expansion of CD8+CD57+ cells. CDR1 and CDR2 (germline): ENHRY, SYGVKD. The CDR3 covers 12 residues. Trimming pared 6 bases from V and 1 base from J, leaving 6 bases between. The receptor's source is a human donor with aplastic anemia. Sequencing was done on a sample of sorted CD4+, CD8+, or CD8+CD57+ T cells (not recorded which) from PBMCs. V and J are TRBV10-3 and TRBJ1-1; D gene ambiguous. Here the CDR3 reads CAISQSNTEAFF. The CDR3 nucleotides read TGTGCCATCAGCCAATCGAACACTGAAGCTTTCTTT.